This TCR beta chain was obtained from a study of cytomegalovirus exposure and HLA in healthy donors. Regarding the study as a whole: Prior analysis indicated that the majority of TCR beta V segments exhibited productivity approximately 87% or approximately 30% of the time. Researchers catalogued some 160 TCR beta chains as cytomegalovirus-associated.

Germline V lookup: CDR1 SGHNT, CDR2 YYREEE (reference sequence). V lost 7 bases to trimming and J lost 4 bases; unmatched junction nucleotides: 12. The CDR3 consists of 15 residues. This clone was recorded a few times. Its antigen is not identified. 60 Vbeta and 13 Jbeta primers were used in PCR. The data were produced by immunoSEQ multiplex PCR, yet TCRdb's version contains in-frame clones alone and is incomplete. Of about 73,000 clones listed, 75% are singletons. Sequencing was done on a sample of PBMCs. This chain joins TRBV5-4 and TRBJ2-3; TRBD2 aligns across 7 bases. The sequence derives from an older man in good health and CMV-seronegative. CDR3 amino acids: CASARAGLRSDTQYF. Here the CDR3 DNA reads TGTGCCAGCGCACGAGCGGGGCTTAGGTCAGATACGCAGTATTTT.